Listed below are T cell receptor beta chains from one sample, sequenced in a study of early stage breast cancer tumors. Assay: immunoSEQ multiplex PCR; the TCRdb copy retains only in-frame clones and omits some. The table lists about 31,000 clones, around 75% of them singletons. What was sequenced was blood. These receptors all stem from a person in their 40s with breast cancer. Both conserved end residues are part of each CDR3.

J gene | V gene | CDR3 protein
TRBJ2-3 | TRBV7-2 | CASSQNSGHDTQYF
TRBJ2-1 | TRBV5-4 | CASSFRGSPNEQFF
TRBJ2-7 | TRBV5-4 | CASSPLAGHYEQYF
TRBJ1-1 | TRBV7-9 | CASSYSYTEAFF
TRBJ2-7 | TRBV2 | CASSDSVDYEQYF
TRBJ2-7 | TRBV4-1 | CASSQTRDSYEQYF
TRBJ2-2 | TRBV28 | CASSPQGDFWNTGELFF
TRBJ2-5 | TRBV9 | CASSSRTGQETQYF
TRBJ2-7 | TRBV9 | CASSVTGEPSYEQYF
TRBJ1-1 | TRBV16 | CASSPTGNTEAFF
TRBJ1-2 | TRBV5-4 | CASSSNRNYGYTF
TRBJ1-4 | TRBV27 | CASSLFGPQDEKLFF
TRBJ2-7 | TRBV7-8 | CASSPVRAYEQYF
TRBJ1-3 | TRBV10-3 | CAISPQGAGNTIYF
TRBJ1-5 | TRBV2 | CASSDQGAGQPQHF
TRBJ2-2 | TRBV29-1 | CSVEDHDGELFF
TRBJ2-1 | TRBV4-3 | CASSQGAVGPLEEQFF
TRBJ2-2 | TRBV19 | CASSISGGRAIFAGELFF
TRBJ2-1 | TRBV10-3 | CAISPGLAGESYNEQFF
TRBJ2-7 | TRBV7-8 | CASSWGLAGLSYEQYF
TRBJ1-5 | TRBV4-1 | CASANRVGQPQHF
TRBJ2-7 | TRBV5-1 | CASSLGGFGYEQYF
TRBJ2-7 | TRBV27 | CASSLSGQGEDEQYF
TRBJ2-2 | TRBV6-6 | CASSQDGELFF
TRBJ1-3 | TRBV1 | CTSSQGNGGNTIYF
TRBJ2-7 | TRBV11-2 | CASSLGTSAVYEQYF
TRBJ2-7 | TRBV28 | CASSFSGPYEQYF
TRBJ2-5 | TRBV7-2 | CASSLLAGEAYETQYF
TRBJ1-4 | TRBV30 | CAWRTGNGEKLFF
TRBJ2-6 | TRBV5-1 | CASTDTSGANVLTF
TRBJ2-7 | TRBV7-9 | CASSLGKPTSAYSYEQYF
TRBJ1-2 | TRBV30 | CAWSVPGTGGSGYTF
TRBJ2-7 | TRBV5-4 | CASSLLAGGRNEQYF
TRBJ1-3 | TRBV30 | CAWNRDAGNTIYF
TRBJ2-3 | TRBV5-6 | CASSPLAGATDTQYF
TRBJ2-3 | TRBV19 | CASSSRQVEGTDTQYF
TRBJ2-5 | TRBV11-2 | CASRVGGETQYF